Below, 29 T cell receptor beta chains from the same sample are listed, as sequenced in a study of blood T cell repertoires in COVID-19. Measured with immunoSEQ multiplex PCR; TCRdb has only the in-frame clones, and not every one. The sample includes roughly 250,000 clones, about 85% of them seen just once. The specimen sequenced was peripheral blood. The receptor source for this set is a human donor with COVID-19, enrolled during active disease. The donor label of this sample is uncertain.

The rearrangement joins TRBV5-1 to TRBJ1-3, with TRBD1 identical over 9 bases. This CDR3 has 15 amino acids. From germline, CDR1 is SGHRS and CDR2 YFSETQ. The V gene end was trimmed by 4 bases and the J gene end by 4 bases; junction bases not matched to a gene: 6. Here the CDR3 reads CASSPTGTGGNTIYF. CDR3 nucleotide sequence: TGCGCCAGCAGCCCTACCGGGACAGGGGGAAACACCATATATTTT.

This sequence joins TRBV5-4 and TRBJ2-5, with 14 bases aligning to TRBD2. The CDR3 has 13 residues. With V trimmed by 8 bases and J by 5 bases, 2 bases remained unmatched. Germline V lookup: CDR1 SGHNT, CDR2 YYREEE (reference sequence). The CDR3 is CASGLAGGETQYF. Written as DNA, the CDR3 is TGTGCCAGTGGACTAGCGGGAGGTGAGACCCAGTACTTC.

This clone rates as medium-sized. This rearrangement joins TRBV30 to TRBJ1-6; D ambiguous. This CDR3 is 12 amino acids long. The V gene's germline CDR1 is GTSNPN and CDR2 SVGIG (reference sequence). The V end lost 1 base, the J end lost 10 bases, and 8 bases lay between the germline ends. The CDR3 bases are TGTGCCTGGAGTGGGGCAGGCTCACCCCTCCACTTT. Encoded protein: CAWSGAGSPLHF. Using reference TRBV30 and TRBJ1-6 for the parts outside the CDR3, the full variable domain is SQTIHQWPATLVQPVGSPLSLECTVEGTSNPNLYWYRQAAGRGLQLLFYSVGIGQISSEVPQNLSASRPQDRQFILSSKKLLLSDSGFYLCAWSGAGSPLHFGNGTRLTVT.

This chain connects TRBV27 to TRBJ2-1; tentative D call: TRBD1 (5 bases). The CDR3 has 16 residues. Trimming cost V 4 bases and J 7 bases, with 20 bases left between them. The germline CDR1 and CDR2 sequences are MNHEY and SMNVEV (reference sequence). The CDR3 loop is CASSSYRQMPLNEQFF. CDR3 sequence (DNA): TGTGCCAGCAGTTCGTACCGACAGATGCCCTTGAATGAGCAGTTCTTC.

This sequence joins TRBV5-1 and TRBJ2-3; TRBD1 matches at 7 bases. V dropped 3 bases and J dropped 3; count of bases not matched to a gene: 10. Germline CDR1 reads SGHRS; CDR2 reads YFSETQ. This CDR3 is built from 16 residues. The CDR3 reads CASSSRTGPGTDTQYF. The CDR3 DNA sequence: TGCGCCAGCAGCTCCCGGACAGGCCCTGGGACAGATACGCAGTATTTT. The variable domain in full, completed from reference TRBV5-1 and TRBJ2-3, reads KAGVTQTPRYLIKTRGQQVTLSCSPISGHRSVSWYQQTPGQGLQFLFEYFSETQRNKGNFPGRFSGRQFSNSRSEMNVSTLELGDSALYLCASSSRTGPGTDTQYFGPGTRLTVL.

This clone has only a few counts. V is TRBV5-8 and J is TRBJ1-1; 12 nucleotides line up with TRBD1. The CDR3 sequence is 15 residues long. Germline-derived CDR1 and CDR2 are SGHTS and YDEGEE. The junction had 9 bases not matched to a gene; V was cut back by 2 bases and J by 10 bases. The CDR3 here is CASSFKLGQGAGAFF. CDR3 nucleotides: TGTGCCAGCAGCTTTAAACTGGGACAGGGGGCTGGAGCTTTCTTT.

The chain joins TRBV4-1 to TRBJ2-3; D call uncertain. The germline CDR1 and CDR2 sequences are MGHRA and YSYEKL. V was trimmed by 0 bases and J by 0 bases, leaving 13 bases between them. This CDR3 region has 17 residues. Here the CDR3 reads CASSQDGGDPSTDTQYF. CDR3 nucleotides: TGCGCCAGCAGCCAAGATGGCGGCGACCCGAGCACAGATACGCAGTATTTT.

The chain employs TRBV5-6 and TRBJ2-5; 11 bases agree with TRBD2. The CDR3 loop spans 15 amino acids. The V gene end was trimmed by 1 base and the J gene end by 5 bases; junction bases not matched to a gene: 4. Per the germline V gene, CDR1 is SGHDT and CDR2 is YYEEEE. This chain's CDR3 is CASSLRLAGRETQYF. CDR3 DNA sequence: TGTGCCAGCAGCTTGAGACTAGCGGGACGGGAGACCCAGTACTTC.

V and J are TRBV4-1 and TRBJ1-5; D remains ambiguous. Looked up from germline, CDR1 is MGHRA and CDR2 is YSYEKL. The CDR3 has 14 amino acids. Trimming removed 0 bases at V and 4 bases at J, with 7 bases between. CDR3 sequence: CASSQDLRNQPQHF. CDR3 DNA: TGCGCCAGCAGCCAAGACTTGCGGAATCAGCCCCAGCATTTT.

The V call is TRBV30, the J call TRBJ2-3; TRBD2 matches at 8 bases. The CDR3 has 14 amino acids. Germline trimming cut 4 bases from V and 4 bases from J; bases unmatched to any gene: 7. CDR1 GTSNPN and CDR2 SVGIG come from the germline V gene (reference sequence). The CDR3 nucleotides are TGTGCCTGGAAAGCGGGAGTCCCTCCAGATACGCAGTATTTT. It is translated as CAWKAGVPPDTQYF.

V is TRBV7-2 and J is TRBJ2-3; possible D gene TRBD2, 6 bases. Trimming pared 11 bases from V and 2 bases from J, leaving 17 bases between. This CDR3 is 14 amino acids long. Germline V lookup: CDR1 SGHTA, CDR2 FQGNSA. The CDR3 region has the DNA TGTGCCGTATCGGAACGGGAGAACACAGATACGCAGTATTTT. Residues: CAVSERENTDTQYF.

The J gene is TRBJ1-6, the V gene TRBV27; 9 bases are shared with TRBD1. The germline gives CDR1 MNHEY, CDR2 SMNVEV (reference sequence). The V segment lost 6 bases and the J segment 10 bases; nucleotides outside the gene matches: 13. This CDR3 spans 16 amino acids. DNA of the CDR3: TGTGCCAGCAGACCCTCCACAGGGGGCCTTGAGTCACCCCTCCACTTT. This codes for CASRPSTGGLESPLHF.

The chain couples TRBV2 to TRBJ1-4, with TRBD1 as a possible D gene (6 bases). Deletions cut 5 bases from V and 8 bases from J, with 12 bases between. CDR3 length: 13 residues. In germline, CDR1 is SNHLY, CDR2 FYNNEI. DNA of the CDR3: TGTGCCAGCAGTTACAGGGTATACGAAAAACTGTTTTTT. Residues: CASSYRVYEKLFF.

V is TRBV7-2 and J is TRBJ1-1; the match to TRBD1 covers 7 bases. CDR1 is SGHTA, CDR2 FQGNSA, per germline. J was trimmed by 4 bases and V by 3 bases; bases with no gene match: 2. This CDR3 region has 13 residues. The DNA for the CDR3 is TGTGCCAGCAGCTTTCAGGGGGGCACTGAAGCTTTCTTT. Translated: CASSFQGGTEAFF.

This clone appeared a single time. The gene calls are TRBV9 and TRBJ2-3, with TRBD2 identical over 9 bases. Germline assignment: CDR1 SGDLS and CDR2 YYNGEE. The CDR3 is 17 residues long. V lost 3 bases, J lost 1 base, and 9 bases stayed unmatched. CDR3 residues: CASSAGTSGYRTDTQYF. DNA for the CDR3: TGTGCCAGCAGCGCTGGAACTAGCGGGTATCGCACAGATACGCAGTATTTT.

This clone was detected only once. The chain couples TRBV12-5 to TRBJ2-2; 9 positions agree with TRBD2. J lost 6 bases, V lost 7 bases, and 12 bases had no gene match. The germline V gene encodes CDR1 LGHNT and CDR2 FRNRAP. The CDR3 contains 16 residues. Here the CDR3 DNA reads TGTGCTAGTGTCCCCGGGGTAGCGGGAGCCCCCGGGGAGCTGTTTTTT. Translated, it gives CASVPGVAGAPGELFF.

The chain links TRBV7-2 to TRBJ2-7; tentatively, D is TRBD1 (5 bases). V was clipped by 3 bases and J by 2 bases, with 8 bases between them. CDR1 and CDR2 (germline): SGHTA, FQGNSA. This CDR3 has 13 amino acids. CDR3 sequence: CASSFPGPYEQYF. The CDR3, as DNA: TGTGCCAGCAGCTTCCCAGGGCCCTACGAGCAGTACTTC.

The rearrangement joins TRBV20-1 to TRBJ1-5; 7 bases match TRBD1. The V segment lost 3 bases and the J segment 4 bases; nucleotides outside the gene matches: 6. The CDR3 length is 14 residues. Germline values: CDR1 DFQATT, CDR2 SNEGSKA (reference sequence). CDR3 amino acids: CSASPTGPNQPQHF. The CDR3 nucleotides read TGCAGTGCTAGTCCGACAGGGCCAAATCAGCCCCAGCATTTT.

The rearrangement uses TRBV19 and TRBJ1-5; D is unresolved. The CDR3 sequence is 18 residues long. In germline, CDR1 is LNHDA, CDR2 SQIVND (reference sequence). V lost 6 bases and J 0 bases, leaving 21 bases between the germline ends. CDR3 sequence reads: CASRGWALPDYSNQPQHF. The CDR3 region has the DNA TGTGCCAGTAGGGGCTGGGCCCTACCGGATTATAGCAATCAGCCCCAGCATTTT.

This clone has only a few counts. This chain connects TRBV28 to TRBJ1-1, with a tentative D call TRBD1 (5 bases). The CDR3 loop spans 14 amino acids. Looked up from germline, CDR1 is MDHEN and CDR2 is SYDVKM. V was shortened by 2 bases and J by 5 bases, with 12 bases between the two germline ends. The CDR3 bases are TGTGCCAGCAGTTTAAGGGGTTGGGAAACTGAAGCTTTCTTT. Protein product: CASSLRGWETEAFF.

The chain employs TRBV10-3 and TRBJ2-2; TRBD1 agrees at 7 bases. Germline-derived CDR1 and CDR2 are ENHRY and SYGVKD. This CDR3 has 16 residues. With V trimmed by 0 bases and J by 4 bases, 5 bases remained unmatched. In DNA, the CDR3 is TGTGCCATCAGTGAGTCCACAGGGGCGGCCACCGGGGAGCTGTTTTTT. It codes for CAISESTGAATGELFF.

The DNA for the CDR3 is TGTGCCAGCAGCTTGAAAGGGGAAGAGACCCAGTACTTC. Translation gives CASSLKGEETQYF. The gene calls are TRBV5-4 and TRBJ2-5; possibly TRBD1 for D (5 bases). Germline V lookup: CDR1 SGHNT, CDR2 YYREEE (reference sequence). The CDR3 is 13 residues long. Trimming pared 1 base from V and 3 bases from J, leaving 7 bases between.

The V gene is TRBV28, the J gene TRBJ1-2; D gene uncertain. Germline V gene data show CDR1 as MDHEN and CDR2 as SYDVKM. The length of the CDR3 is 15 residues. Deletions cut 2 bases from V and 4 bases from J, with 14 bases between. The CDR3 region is CASSLVRQSGYGYTF. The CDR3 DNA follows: TGTGCCAGCAGTTTAGTCAGGCAGTCTGGCTATGGCTACACCTTC.

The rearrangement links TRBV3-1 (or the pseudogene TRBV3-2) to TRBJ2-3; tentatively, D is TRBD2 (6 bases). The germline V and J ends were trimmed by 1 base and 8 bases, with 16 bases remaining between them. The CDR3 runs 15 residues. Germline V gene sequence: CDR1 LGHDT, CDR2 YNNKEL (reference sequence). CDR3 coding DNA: TGTGCCAGCAGCCAAGGGAGGGGTGGGCACGTTACGCAGTATTTT. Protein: CASSQGRGGHVTQYF.

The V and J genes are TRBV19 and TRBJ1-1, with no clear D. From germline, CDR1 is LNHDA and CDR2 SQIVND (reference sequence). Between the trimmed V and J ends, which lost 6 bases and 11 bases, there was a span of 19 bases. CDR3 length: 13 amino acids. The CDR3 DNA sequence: TGTGCCAGTAGCGACCGTATTAATGGGGAGGCTTTCTTT. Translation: CASSDRINGEAFF.

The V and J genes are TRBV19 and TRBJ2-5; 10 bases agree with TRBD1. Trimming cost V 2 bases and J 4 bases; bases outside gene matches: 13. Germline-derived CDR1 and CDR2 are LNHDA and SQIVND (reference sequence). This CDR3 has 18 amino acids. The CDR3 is CASSIRGIRRTGGETQYF. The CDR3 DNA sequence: TGTGCCAGTAGTATACGGGGCATTCGACGGACAGGGGGAGAGACCCAGTACTTC.

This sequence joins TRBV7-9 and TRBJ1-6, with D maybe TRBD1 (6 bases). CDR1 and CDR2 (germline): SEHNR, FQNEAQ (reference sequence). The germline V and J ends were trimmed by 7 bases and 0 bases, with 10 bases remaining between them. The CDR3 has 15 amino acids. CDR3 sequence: CASTQGSSYNSPLHF. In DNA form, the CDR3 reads TGTGCCAGCACCCAGGGGAGCTCCTATAATTCACCCCTCCACTTT.

For the CDR3, the DNA is TGTGCCAGTAGTATAAGGGGAGAGACCCAGTACTTC. Its translation: CASSIRGETQYF. J is TRBJ2-5 and V is TRBV19, with D possibly matching TRBD1 (5 bases). Trimming removed 2 bases from V and 4 bases from J, with 5 bases in between. The germline V gene encodes CDR1 LNHDA and CDR2 SQIVND (reference sequence). This CDR3 is 12 amino acids long.

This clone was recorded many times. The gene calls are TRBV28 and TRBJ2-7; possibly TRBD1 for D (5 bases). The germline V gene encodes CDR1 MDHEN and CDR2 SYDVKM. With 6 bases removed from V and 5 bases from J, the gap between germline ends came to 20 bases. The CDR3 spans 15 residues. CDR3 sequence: CASRDWGHNADEQYF. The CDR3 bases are TGTGCCAGCAGAGACTGGGGCCACAACGCGGACGAGCAGTACTTC. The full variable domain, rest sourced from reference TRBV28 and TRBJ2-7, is DVKVTQSSRYLVKRTGEKVFLECVQDMDHENMFWYRQDPGLGLRLIYFSYDVKMKEKGDIPEGYSVSREKKERFSLILESASTNQTSMYLCASRDWGHNADEQYFGPGTRLTVT.